Sequencing of this T cell receptor beta chain was carried out in a study of blood T cell repertoires in COVID-19 (dated by TCRdb to between 2020 and 2021). For the study in its entirety: The collaborator samples originated in the United States, Italy and Spain and spanned the acute and convalescent phases of COVID-19. The prospective study material was composed of cDNA or gDNA derived from T cells, B-cell-depleted T cells, or PBMCs. The dataset comprised deeply sampled blood TCRbeta repertoires from subjects exposed to, actively infected with, or recovered from COVID-19. Samples came from the ongoing ImmuneRACE study (first 160 participants) plus 1,254 subjects from 6 global collaborators. Sample metadata almost always included a de-identified subject ID, COVID-19 status, age in years and sex. The repertoires were made available in a free public database intended to serve as a resource for research on the immune response to SARS-CoV-2. HLA class I and class II types, where available, came from metadata supplied by the sample provider rather than from assay-based typing.

Whole blood was collected in K2EDTA tubes by collaborating institutions according to the institutions' own protocols. For TCRbeta analysis, collaborator samples were shipped as frozen whole blood, as isolated PBMCs, or as DNA extracted from either sample type. From the cysteine up to the phenylalanine, the CDR3 has a length of 13 residues. The CDR3 DNA has 39 bases and is translated from base 1. The trim is 5 bases for V and 2 bases for J, with a gap of 9 bases between the germline ends. The germline V gene yields MDHEN for CDR1 and SYDVKM for CDR2. As concerns this clone: Its antigen remains unidentified. Qualities for individual bases were not recorded, and no much larger clone is one base off.

Broad study findings and their caveats: The amount of clinical and demographic metadata varied by source and participant and was provided uncurated.

The immunoSEQ Assay, a bias-controlled multiplex PCR, was used to amplify TCRbeta CDR3 regions from genomic DNA. As for how the authors treated the data: The number of nucleated cells in each sample was estimated from the amplification of reference gene primers within the assay. To quantify the absolute abundance of each unique TCRbeta CDR3 rearrangement, sequence reads were collapsed and filtered. For each sample, productive Simpson clonality was calculated by taking the square root of Simpson's diversity index across productive rearrangements. The table comes from immuneACCESS by way of TCRdb, which keeps in-frame sequences with V and J called. Part of the clones is missing from these tables; in studies checked, under half for an unresolved V gene and the rest for unknown reasons. Clone size and the V and J calls come from that table; the DNA yielded D and trimming. This sample holds around 300,000 clones; 75% to 85% were observed only once. The top ten clones comprise about 7% of the sample.

The chain employs TRBV28 and TRBJ1-2; the D gene is perhaps TRBD1, on 5 matching bases. The sequence came from a human donor in a cohort sampled during active COVID-19. The sequenced sample consisted of peripheral blood. The CDR3 is CASSETDNYGYTF. The sequenced DNA is TGTGCCAGCAGTGAGACAGACAACTATGGCTACACCTTC.